This entry is about one T cell receptor (beta chain). As yet, its antigen is unknown. This entry belongs to a study of T cell therapy after organ transplantation. At the level of the study: Up to 6 doses were given at 2-week intervals.

Assay used: immunoSEQ multiplex PCR; TCRdb lists only in-frame clones, some missing. The sample records 40,000 to 60,000 clones, 94% being singletons. The source is a human patient who had received a solid organ transplant and had CMV disease. Sample: CD8+ T cells from blood, taken before autologous CMV-specific T cell therapy.

The CDR3 sequence is CASSLEVGFNQPQHF. CDR3 sequence (DNA): TGTGCCAGCAGCTTAGAAGTCGGATTCAATCAGCCCCAGCATTTT. The chain is built from TRBV7-9 and TRBJ1-5; no firm D call. The CDR3 covers 15 residues. V lost 1 base to trimming and J lost 3 bases, with 10 bases between them. Germline V gene sequence: CDR1 SEHNR, CDR2 FQNEAQ (reference sequence).